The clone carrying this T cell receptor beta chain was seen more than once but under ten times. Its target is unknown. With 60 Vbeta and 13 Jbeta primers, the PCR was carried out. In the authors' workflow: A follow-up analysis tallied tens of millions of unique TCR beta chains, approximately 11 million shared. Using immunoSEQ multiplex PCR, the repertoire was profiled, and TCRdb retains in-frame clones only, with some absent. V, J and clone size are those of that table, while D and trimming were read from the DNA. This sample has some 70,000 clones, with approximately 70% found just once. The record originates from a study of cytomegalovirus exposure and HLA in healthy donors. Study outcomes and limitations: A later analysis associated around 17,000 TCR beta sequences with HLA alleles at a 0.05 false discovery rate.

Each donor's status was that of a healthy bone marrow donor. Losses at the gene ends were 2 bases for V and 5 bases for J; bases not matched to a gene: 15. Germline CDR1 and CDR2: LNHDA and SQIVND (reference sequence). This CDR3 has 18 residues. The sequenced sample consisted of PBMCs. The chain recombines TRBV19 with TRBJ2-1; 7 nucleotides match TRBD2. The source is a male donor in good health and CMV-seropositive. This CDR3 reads CASSIRLSGAVLNNEQFF. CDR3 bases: TGTGCCAGTAGTATACGACTGAGCGGGGCCGTTCTTAACAATGAGCAGTTCTTC.